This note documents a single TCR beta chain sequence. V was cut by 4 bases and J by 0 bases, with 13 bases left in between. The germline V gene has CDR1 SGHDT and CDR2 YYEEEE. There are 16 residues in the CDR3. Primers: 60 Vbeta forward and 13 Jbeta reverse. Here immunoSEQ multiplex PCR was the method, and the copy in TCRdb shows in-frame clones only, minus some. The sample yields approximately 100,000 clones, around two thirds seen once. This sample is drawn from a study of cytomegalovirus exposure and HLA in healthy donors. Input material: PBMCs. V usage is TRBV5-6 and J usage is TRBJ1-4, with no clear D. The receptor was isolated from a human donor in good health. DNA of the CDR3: TGTGCCAGCAGCCTCCCGACTCACGCAACTAATGAAAAACTGTTTTTT. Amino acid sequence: CASSLPTHATNEKLFF.